The next 3 T cell receptor beta chains were all read from a single sample in a study of shared T cell receptors in the human thymus. Produced via immunoSEQ multiplex PCR; TCRdb's table is partial and in-frame only. The sample records fewer than 700,000 clones, roughly 90% being singletons. This same sample was also taken into another study, of human thymus T cells.

Material: thymocytes. These receptors were taken from a boy younger than two with a congenital heart defect.

The chain carries TRBV10-3 and TRBJ2-7, with a tentative D call TRBD1 (5 bases). Germline loops: CDR1 ENHRY, CDR2 SYGVKD. V shed 6 bases and J shed 0 bases, with 9 bases lying between them. The CDR3 has 13 residues. Written as DNA, the CDR3 is TGTGCCATCAGGGACATCCACTCCTACGAGCAGTACTTC. Translated: CAIRDIHSYEQYF.

V and J are TRBV28 and TRBJ2-2; D is perhaps TRBD1 (7 bases). The CDR3 is made up of 15 amino acids. Germline V gene sequence: CDR1 MDHEN, CDR2 SYDVKM. V lost 5 bases to trimming and J lost 5 bases, with 15 bases between them. The CDR3 region has the DNA TGTGCCAGCAGTCCCAGGGGGAGCGGGACCGGGGAGCTGTTTTTT. As protein: CASSPRGSGTGELFF.

The rearrangement links TRBV4-1 to TRBJ2-7; D is perhaps TRBD2 (7 bases). Trimming removed 0 bases from V and 4 bases from J, with 19 bases in between. The CDR3 runs to 17 residues. CDR1 is MGHRA, CDR2 YSYEKL, per germline. The CDR3 loop reads CASSQEGRGRTMYEQYF. The DNA for the CDR3 is TGCGCCAGCAGCCAAGAGGGGAGGGGGAGGACCATGTACGAGCAGTACTTC.